These T cell receptor beta chains were read from a single sample in a study of blood T cells in healthy people across ages. TCRdb independently ran MiXCR on the 5' RACE reads; one entry per CDR3 protein. Found here are approximately 350,000 distinct CDR3 sequences, about 52% of them singletons; the top ten hold around 50%. The sample taken for sequencing was blood. Receptor source: a man in his 60s in good health. CDR3s include the opening cysteine and the closing phenylalanine or tryptophan. Each record gives: clone size, V gene, J gene, D gene, CDR3 protein, CDR3 DNA. D genes are given only for firm matches. Clone size is given for some rows only: seen once, a few or many times, or a class if the clone is expanded.

NA,TRBV20-1,TRBJ2-6,NA,CSALAPGANVLTF,TGCAGTGCCTTGGCCCCTGGGGCCAACGTCCTGACTTTC
few,TRBV11-2,TRBJ2-7,TRBD2,CASSRPRPGLAGADRVYEQYF,TGTGCCAGCAGCCGACCAAGACCGGGACTAGCGGGGGCCGATAGGGTCTACGAGCAGTACTTC
NA,TRBV5-1,TRBJ2-1,NA,CASSVAAQLDEQFF,TGCGCCAGCAGCGTGGCGGCACAGTTGGATGAGCAGTTCTTC
NA,TRBV3-1,TRBJ1-2,NA,CASSQGGGRGYTF,TGTGCCAGCAGCCAAGGAGGTGGGAGAGGCTACACCTTC
NA,TRBV29-1,TRBJ2-7,TRBD1,CSVEDGTENSYEQYF,TGCAGCGTTGAAGATGGGACAGAGAATTCCTACGAGCAGTACTTC
few,TRBV29-1,TRBJ2-3,NA,CGSRHTDTQYF,TGCGGGAGCAGACACACAGATACGCAGTATTTT
NA,TRBV11-3,TRBJ2-3,NA,CASSLDGSRWGTDTQYF,TGTGCCAGCAGCTTAGATGGTTCCAGGTGGGGAACAGATACGCAGTATTTT
NA,TRBV7-6,TRBJ2-4,NA,CASGSGLKNIQYF,TGTGCCAGCGGGTCAGGACTCAAGAACATTCAGTACTTC
NA,TRBV20-1,TRBJ2-3,TRBD2,CSATSRLADYTDTQYF,TGCAGTGCCACAAGCAGACTAGCGGACTACACAGATACGCAGTATTTT
NA,TRBV7-2,TRBJ2-1,TRBD2,CASSLRREGNEQFF,TGTGCCAGCAGCTTAAGGCGGGAGGGCAATGAGCAGTTCTTC
NA,TRBV6-2/TRBV6-3,TRBJ1-2,TRBD1,CASSRWDRVDGYTF,TGTGCCAGCAGCCGATGGGACAGGGTGGATGGCTACACCTTC
NA,TRBV30,TRBJ2-5,NA,CACPRLGAETQYF,TGTGCCTGTCCAAGACTGGGCGCGGAGACCCAGTACTTC
few,TRBV20-1,TRBJ2-1,NA,CSASIGSSAYNEQFF,TGCAGTGCTAGTATCGGGTCATCAGCCTACAATGAGCAGTTCTTC
NA,TRBV12-3/TRBV12-4,TRBJ1-4,NA,CASGLVGGKLFF,TGTGCCAGCGGTTTAGTAGGCGGAAAACTGTTTTTT
NA,TRBV10-2,TRBJ1-2,NA,CASSDPLAGHYGYTF,TGCGCCAGCAGTGACCCCCTTGCGGGGCACTATGGCTACACCTTC
NA,TRBV7-2,TRBJ2-1,NA,CASSSQWGNEQFF,TGTGCCAGCAGCTCCCAGTGGGGCAATGAGCAGTTCTTC
few,TRBV14,TRBJ2-5,NA,CASSQVYTTQYF,TGTGCCAGCAGCCAAGTTTACACCACCCAGTACTTC
NA,TRBV10-3,TRBJ1-4,NA,CAISESGLGEKLFF,TGTGCCATCAGTGAGTCAGGGTTAGGTGAAAAACTGTTTTTT
few,TRBV21-1,TRBJ1-5,NA,CASSNNRRGQPYSNQPQHF,TGTGCCAGCAGCAACAACCGAAGGGGGCAACCATATAGCAATCAGCCCCAGCATTTT
NA,TRBV29-1,TRBJ2-1,TRBD2,CSANSGNRGNEQFF,TGCAGCGCCAATAGCGGGAACCGGGGGAATGAGCAGTTCTTC
NA,TRBV7-6,TRBJ2-1,TRBD2,CASSSPRGTLAGGGEQFF,TGTGCCAGCAGCTCCCCGAGAGGTACTCTAGCGGGAGGGGGTGAGCAGTTCTTC
NA,TRBV13,TRBJ2-6,NA,CASSLGFRGVANVLTF,TGTGCCAGCAGCTTAGGCTTCCGGGGAGTAGCCAACGTCCTGACTTTC
NA,TRBV27,TRBJ2-1,NA,CASRGERAYNEQFF,TGTGCCAGCAGAGGGGAGCGGGCCTACAATGAGCAGTTCTTC
NA,TRBV28,TRBJ2-5,NA,CASRAGVPETQYF,TGTGCCAGCAGGGCAGGGGTTCCGGAGACCCAGTACTTC
NA,TRBV3-1,TRBJ2-5,TRBD1,CASSQRGQGARAKNEQYF,TGTGCCAGCAGCCAACGCGGACAGGGGGCTCGGGCGAAGAATGAGCAGTACTTC
many,TRBV7-9,TRBJ2-7,NA,CASSGGRSYEQYF,TGTGCCAGCAGCGGGGGTAGATCCTACGAGCAGTACTTC
NA,TRBV29-1,TRBJ1-1,TRBD1,CSVGQGSTEAFF,TGCAGCGTCGGACAGGGGAGCACCGAAGCTTTCTTT
few,TRBV6-5,TRBJ2-4,NA,CASSYDNSNIQYF,TGTGCCAGCAGTTATGACAACTCAAACATTCAGTACTTC
many,TRBV6-1,TRBJ2-4,TRBD2,CASTRAGGDIQYF,TGTGCCAGCACCAGGGCCGGGGGGGACATTCAGTACTTC
NA,TRBV7-2,TRBJ2-3,TRBD1,CASGQGQGGTDTQYF,TGTGCCAGCGGCCAGGGACAGGGAGGAACAGATACGCAGTATTTT
NA,TRBV5-4,TRBJ1-1,NA,CASSYGMREAFF,TGTGCCAGCAGCTACGGGATGCGAGAAGCTTTCTTT
NA,TRBV28,TRBJ2-7,NA,CASSLSGGAPPYEQYF,TGTGCCAGCAGTTTATCAGGCGGAGCCCCCCCCTACGAGCAGTACTTC
NA,TRBV30,TRBJ2-1,NA,CAWRGGSDEQFF,TGTGCCTGGAGGGGGGGTTCCGATGAGCAGTTCTTC
NA,TRBV20-1,TRBJ2-1,TRBD2,CSARDPAGPDYNEQFF,TGCAGTGCTAGAGACCCAGCGGGGCCTGATTACAATGAGCAGTTCTTC
few,TRBV6-5,TRBJ2-1,TRBD2,CATRGLAGGRDNEQFF,TGTGCCACCCGGGGACTAGCGGGAGGTCGGGACAATGAGCAGTTCTTC
NA,TRBV7-9,TRBJ2-5,NA,CASSLGGQEYF,TGTGCCAGCAGCTTAGGGGGGCAGGAGTACTTC
NA,TRBV7-9,TRBJ2-1,NA,CASSRTRNEQFF,TGTGCCAGCAGTCGAACCAGGAATGAGCAGTTCTTC
once,TRBV18,TRBJ2-7,TRBD2,CASSPFELAGVAYEQYF,TGTGCCAGCTCACCATTCGAACTAGCGGGAGTAGCCTACGAGCAGTACTTC
NA,TRBV7-2,TRBJ2-1,NA,CASSAFGRENEQFF,TGTGCCAGCAGTGCCTTCGGGAGAGAGAATGAGCAGTTCTTC
many,TRBV12-3/TRBV12-4,TRBJ2-1,NA,CASRTGLHGNEQFF,TGTGCCAGCAGAACGGGACTCCATGGAAATGAGCAGTTCTTC
NA,TRBV29-1,TRBJ2-3,NA,CSAQDRFTDTQYF,TGCAGCGCCCAAGACAGGTTCACAGATACGCAGTATTTT
few,TRBV6-6,TRBJ2-1,TRBD2,CASATSGVYNEQFF,TGTGCCAGCGCGACTAGCGGGGTTTACAATGAGCAGTTCTTC
NA,TRBV14,TRBJ2-3,TRBD2,CASSQLLGASGNTQYF,TGTGCCAGCAGCCAGCTGCTCGGGGCTAGCGGAAATACGCAGTATTTT
NA,TRBV20-1,TRBJ2-5,NA,CSALGLPQETQYF,TGCAGTGCTTTAGGACTGCCGCAAGAGACCCAGTACTTC
NA,TRBV28,TRBJ2-7,NA,CASSFQTYSYEQYF,TGTGCCAGCAGCTTCCAGACTTATTCCTACGAGCAGTACTTC
NA,TRBV20-1,TRBJ2-7,TRBD2,CSASYGSGRGYEQYF,TGCAGTGCTAGTTATGGTAGCGGGAGGGGTTACGAGCAGTACTTC
few,TRBV12-3/TRBV12-4,TRBJ2-3,TRBD2,CASRRGATDTQYF,TGTGCCAGCAGGCGGGGGGCGACAGATACGCAGTATTTT
few,TRBV6-2/TRBV6-3,TRBJ2-1,TRBD1,CASSYGTGSSYNEQFF,TGTGCCAGCAGTTACGGGACAGGGAGCTCCTACAATGAGCAGTTCTTC
few,TRBV27,TRBJ2-6,NA,CASSRAGFGANVLTF,TGTGCCAGCAGTCGGGCAGGGTTCGGGGCCAACGTCCTGACTTTC
NA,TRBV6-5,TRBJ2-4,TRBD1,CASSYGTGEYF,TGTGCCAGCAGTTACGGGACAGGGGAGTACTTC
NA,TRBV6-2/TRBV6-3,TRBJ1-6,TRBD1,CASRREQGAPRNSPLHF,TGTGCCAGCAGACGCGAGCAGGGGGCCCCGCGGAATTCACCCCTCCACTTT
NA,TRBV11-2,TRBJ2-7,TRBD1,CASSAARTGYHEQYF,TGTGCCAGCAGCGCCGCCAGGACAGGGTACCACGAGCAGTACTTC
many,TRBV6-6,TRBJ2-5,NA,CASTWSQETQYF,TGTGCCAGCACCTGGAGCCAAGAGACCCAGTACTTC
NA,TRBV12-3/TRBV12-4,TRBJ2-1,NA,CASSRDKQFF,TGTGCCAGCAGCCGGGACAAGCAGTTCTTC
NA,TRBV11-2,TRBJ2-1,NA,CASSRLNEQFF,TGTGCCAGCAGCCGACTCAATGAGCAGTTCTTC
NA,TRBV12-3/TRBV12-4,TRBJ2-1,NA,CASSQRGAHNEQFF,TGTGCCAGCAGCCAAAGGGGGGCCCACAATGAGCAGTTCTTC
NA,TRBV6-2/TRBV6-3,TRBJ2-7,TRBD1,CASRSGTGGSYEQYF,TGTGCCAGCCGCTCCGGGACAGGGGGCTCCTACGAGCAGTACTTC
few,TRBV3-1,TRBJ2-1,NA,CASSQNQGWVNEQFF,TGTGCCAGCAGCCAAAATCAGGGGTGGGTTAATGAGCAGTTCTTC
few,TRBV20-1,TRBJ1-6,NA,CSAREAGRAPLHF,TGCAGTGCTAGAGAAGCAGGGAGGGCACCCCTCCACTTT